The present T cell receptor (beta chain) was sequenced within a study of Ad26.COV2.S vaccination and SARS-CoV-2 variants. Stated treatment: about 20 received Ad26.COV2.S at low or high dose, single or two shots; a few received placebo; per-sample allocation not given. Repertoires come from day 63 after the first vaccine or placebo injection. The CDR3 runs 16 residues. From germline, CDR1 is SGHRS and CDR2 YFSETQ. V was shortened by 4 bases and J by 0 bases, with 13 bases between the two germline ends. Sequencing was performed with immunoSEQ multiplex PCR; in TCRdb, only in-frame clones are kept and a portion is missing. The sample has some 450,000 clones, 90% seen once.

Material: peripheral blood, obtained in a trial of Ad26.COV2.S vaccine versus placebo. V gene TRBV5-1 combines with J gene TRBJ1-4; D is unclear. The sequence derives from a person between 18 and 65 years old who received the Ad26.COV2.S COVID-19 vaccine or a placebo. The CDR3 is CASSEEWVATNEKLFF. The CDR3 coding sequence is TGCGCCAGCAGCGAAGAATGGGTCGCAACTAATGAAAAACTGTTTTTT.